This entry lists 31 T cell receptor beta chains sequenced from one sample in a study of shared clonotypes between healthy human individuals. Produced via immunoSEQ multiplex PCR; TCRdb's table is partial and in-frame only. The table includes roughly 1 million clones, roughly 75% detected once. Sequenced: memory CD4+ T cells sorted from blood. Subset reported: CD45RA-negative fraction. These receptors came from a man between 18 and 29 years old in good health.

A word on this clone: This sample includes further DNA sequences coding for the same CDR3. The CDR3 sequence is CASSLAHRGTYEQYF. The CDR3 region has the DNA TGTGCCAGCAGCTTAGCCCACAGGGGCACCTACGAGCAGTACTTC. The chain employs TRBV7-2 and TRBJ2-7; 7 bases fit TRBD1. CDR1 and CDR2 (germline): SGHTA, FQGNSA. The CDR3 spans 15 residues. V lost 0 bases and J lost 2; bases outside the gene matches: 4.

This rearrangement joins TRBV10-2 to TRBJ2-7; D is uncertain. CDR1 is WSHSY, CDR2 SAAADI, per germline. This CDR3 spans 11 amino acids. Trimming took 5 bases from V and 7 from J, leaving 9 bases between them. CDR3 residues: CASSNLGEQYF. CDR3 DNA: TGCGCCAGCAGTAATCTGGGGGAGCAGTACTTC.

The chain links TRBV11-2 to TRBJ1-2; 7 bases match TRBD1. In germline, CDR1 is SGHAT, CDR2 FQNNGV. V shed 7 bases and J 8 bases; nucleotides not matched to a gene: 13. There are 14 residues in the CDR3. CDR3 bases: TGTGCCAGCACCCCCGGGCAGGGGGTGTTCGGCTACACCTTC. Protein sequence: CASTPGQGVFGYTF.

To note about this clone: Other DNA variants within this sample encode the same CDR3. The chain couples TRBV27 to TRBJ2-2; D ambiguous. The CDR3 totals 15 residues. V lost 3 bases to trimming and J lost 2 bases, with 10 bases between them. CDR1 is MNHEY and CDR2 is SMNVEV in the germline V gene (reference sequence). This CDR3 is CASSFQVTNTGELFF. The CDR3 nucleotides read TGTGCCAGCAGTTTCCAAGTCACAAACACCGGGGAGCTGTTTTTT.

This chain links TRBV29-1 with TRBJ2-7; tentatively, D is TRBD2 (6 bases). CDR3 length equals 12 residues. Germline assignment: CDR1 SQVTM and CDR2 ANQGSEA. V gave up 6 bases and J gave up 6 bases, with 15 bases separating them. The CDR3 sequence: CSVQTSAGEQYF. CDR3 DNA: TGCAGCGTGCAGACTAGTGCAGGCGAGCAGTACTTC.

This chain uses TRBV5-1 with TRBJ2-2, with no clear D. Germline V lookup: CDR1 SGHRS, CDR2 YFSETQ. This CDR3 is built from 14 residues. Trimming cost V 0 bases and J 9 bases, with 12 bases left between them. The CDR3 spells CASSLEPGDRELFF. The CDR3 nucleotides read TGCGCCAGCAGCTTGGAACCTGGGGATCGGGAGCTGTTTTTT.

The chain combines TRBV5-8 with TRBJ1-5; a possible D gene is TRBD1 (5 bases). CDR1 and CDR2 from the germline V gene are SGHTS and YDEGEE. Trimming took 3 bases from V and 1 from J, leaving 11 bases between them. The CDR3 sequence is 15 residues long. CDR3 sequence (DNA): TGTGCCAGCAGCTCGGGGGGTATCAGCAATCAGCCCCAGCATTTT. Its translation is CASSSGGISNQPQHF.

V and J are TRBV19 and TRBJ2-7; D perhaps matches TRBD2 (5 bases). The V end was cut by 3 bases, the J end by 0 bases, with 18 bases between. Per the germline V gene, CDR1 is LNHDA and CDR2 is SQIVND (reference sequence). The CDR3 covers 17 residues. The DNA for the CDR3 is TGTGCCAGTAGTATGAGGGCAGGTGGAGACGTCTCCTACGAGCAGTACTTC. Protein sequence: CASSMRAGGDVSYEQYF.

Only a few counts were recorded for this clone. The chain carries TRBV27 and TRBJ2-3, with 10 bases matching TRBD2. V lost 5 bases to trimming and J lost 3 bases; unmatched junction nucleotides: 5. Germline V lookup: CDR1 MNHEY, CDR2 SMNVEV (reference sequence). The CDR3 totals 15 residues. This chain's CDR3 is CASSPGLAETDTQYF. The CDR3 bases are TGTGCCAGCAGTCCCGGACTAGCGGAGACAGATACGCAGTATTTT.

This clone was counted at least ten times. The V and J genes are TRBV19 and TRBJ1-1; D uncertain. Germline V gene lookup returns CDR1 LNHDA and CDR2 SQIVND (reference sequence). V lost 9 bases and J lost 0, with 8 bases in between. The CDR3 runs to 12 residues. CDR3 sequence (DNA): TGTGCCAGAGGACGGTTGAACACTGAAGCTTTCTTT. Protein product: CARGRLNTEAFF.

The rearrangement uses TRBV7-2 and TRBJ2-5, with D tentatively TRBD1 (6 bases). CDR1 SGHTA and CDR2 FQGNSA come from the germline V gene. Trimming stripped 1 base from V and 1 base from J, with 13 bases between. The CDR3 runs to 16 residues. CDR3 sequence: CASSLVARGFQETQYF. The CDR3 DNA sequence: TGTGCCAGCAGCTTAGTGGCCAGGGGCTTCCAAGAGACCCAGTACTTC.

The chain carries TRBV5-1 and TRBJ1-6, with 8 bases lining up with TRBD1. The CDR3 totals 15 residues. Per germline, CDR1 SGHRS and CDR2 YFSETQ. V gave up 2 bases and J gave up 9 bases; unmatched junction bases: 7. CDR3 sequence (DNA): TGCGCCAGCAGCTTTTCAGGACAGGGTTCTTCACCCCTCCACTTT. Protein product: CASSFSGQGSSPLHF. Filled out from reference TRBV5-1 and TRBJ1-6, the complete variable domain reads KAGVTQTPRYLIKTRGQQVTLSCSPISGHRSVSWYQQTPGQGLQFLFEYFSETQRNKGNFPGRFSGRQFSNSRSEMNVSTLELGDSALYLCASSFSGQGSSPLHFGNGTRLTVT.

This clone has a single count. CDR3: CASRAGQGAGELFF. DNA for the CDR3: TGCGCCAGCAGAGCGGGACAGGGGGCCGGGGAGCTGTTTTTT. This chain joins TRBV4-1 and TRBJ2-2; 11 bases match TRBD1. V lost 6 bases to trimming and J lost 6 bases; unmatched junction nucleotides: 3. The CDR3 contains 14 residues. Germline V gene lookup returns CDR1 MGHRA and CDR2 YSYEKL.

V usage is TRBV25-1 and J usage is TRBJ1-2, with D hard to call. V was shortened by 6 bases and J by 1 base, with 6 bases between the two germline ends. The CDR3 loop spans 12 amino acids. The germline CDR1 and CDR2 sequences are MGHDK and SYGVNS. The CDR3: CASSELNYGYTF. The DNA for the CDR3 is TGTGCCAGCAGCGAACTTAACTATGGCTACACCTTC.

J is TRBJ2-7 and V is TRBV28; 7 positions match TRBD2. The CDR3 runs to 13 residues. Germline CDR1 reads MDHEN; CDR2 reads SYDVKM. The J segment lost 4 bases and the V segment lost 8 bases, leaving 8 bases of the junction unmatched. The DNA of the CDR3 is TGTGCCAGCTCCAAACCCGGGGGGTACGAGCAGTACTTC. Translated: CASSKPGGYEQYF.

The sample holds many counts of this clone. The rearrangement uses TRBV25-1 and TRBJ2-7; TRBD1 matches 10 bases. This CDR3 region has 14 residues. V lost 8 bases, J lost 5 bases, and 9 bases stayed unmatched. Germline assignment: CDR1 MGHDK and CDR2 SYGVNS. This chain's CDR3 is CASCLGQGSNEQYF. The CDR3 nucleotides read TGTGCCAGCTGTTTGGGACAGGGGTCCAACGAGCAGTACTTC.

Points on this clone: One base away lies a much larger clone, so this may be a sequencing read error. The chain recombines TRBV5-6 with TRBJ1-2; TRBD1 aligns across 7 bases. The length of the CDR3 is 13 residues. Looked up from germline, CDR1 is SGHDT and CDR2 is YYEEEE. V was clipped by 5 bases and J by 2 bases; unmatched bases: 3. The CDR3 DNA reads as TGTGCCAGCAGTACGACAGGGAACTATGGCTACACCTTC. This codes for CASSTTGNYGYTF. Filled out from reference TRBV5-6 and TRBJ1-2, the complete variable domain reads DAGVTQSPTHLIKTRGQQVTLRCSPKSGHDTVSWYQQALGQGPQFIFQYYEEEERQRGNFPDRFSGHQFPNYSSELNVNALLLGDSALYLCASSTTGNYGYTFGSGTRLTVV.

This clone turned up a few times. The chain is built from TRBV6-6 and TRBJ1-1, with TRBD1 identical over 7 bases. Germline V gene sequence: CDR1 MNHNY, CDR2 SVGAGI (reference sequence). The junction had 6 bases not matched to a gene; V was cut back by 7 bases and J by 1 base. The CDR3 spans 14 residues. This CDR3 reads CASNKGGGNTEAFF. The CDR3 region has the DNA TGTGCCAGCAACAAAGGGGGCGGGAACACTGAAGCTTTCTTT.

J is TRBJ2-7 and V is TRBV4-1; TRBD2 agrees at 8 bases. CDR1 is MGHRA, CDR2 YSYEKL, per germline. This CDR3 has 16 amino acids. The junction had 9 bases not matched to a gene; V was cut back by 4 bases and J by 1 base. The CDR3, as DNA: TGCGCCAGCAGCCTCTCGATAAGCGGGGGTTCCTACGAGCAGTACTTC. It translates to CASSLSISGGSYEQYF.

The rearrangement uses TRBV4-1 and TRBJ1-1; the D is unclear. CDR3 size: 15 residues. Germline V gene sequence: CDR1 MGHRA, CDR2 YSYEKL. V dropped 4 bases and J dropped 0 bases, with 12 bases sitting between them. CDR3 in DNA: TGCGCCAGCAGCCCGCCGGGAACCTTGAACACTGAAGCTTTCTTT. Translating gives CASSPPGTLNTEAFF.

V usage is TRBV7-3 and J usage is TRBJ1-1; TRBD1 is a possible D gene (6 bases). CDR3 length equals 14 residues. V was cut by 5 bases and J by 2 bases, with 12 bases left in between. The V gene's germline CDR1 is SGHTA and CDR2 FQGTGA. The CDR3 sequence is CASSPQGGNTEAFF. DNA for the CDR3: TGTGCCAGCAGCCCCCAAGGGGGAAACACTGAAGCTTTCTTT.

This rearrangement joins TRBV25-1 to TRBJ1-1; D is perhaps TRBD1 (6 bases). The germline V gene has CDR1 MGHDK and CDR2 SYGVNS. This CDR3 is built from 15 residues. Trimming stripped 3 bases from V and 4 bases from J, with 15 bases between. The CDR3 here is CASSDVGGGGTEAFF. The CDR3 bases are TGTGCCAGCAGTGACGTGGGGGGAGGGGGCACTGAAGCTTTCTTT.

The V call is TRBV7-2, the J call TRBJ2-1, with 8 bases fitting TRBD1. The CDR3 spans 13 residues. The V gene end was trimmed by 6 bases and the J gene end by 6 bases; junction bases not matched to a gene: 4. Germline V CDR1 and CDR2: SGHTA, FQGNSA. CDR3 sequence: CASRWTGSNEQFF. The CDR3 DNA is TGTGCCAGCAGATGGACAGGGAGCAATGAGCAGTTCTTC. Full variable domain (missing parts from reference TRBV7-2 and TRBJ2-1): GAGVSQSPSNKVTEKGKDVELRCDPISGHTALYWYRQSLGQGLEFLIYFQGNSAPDKSGLPSDRFSAERTGGSVSTLTIQRTQQEDSAVYLCASRWTGSNEQFFGPGTRLTVL.

This clone was counted a single time. This chain joins TRBV7-9 and TRBJ1-1, with 7 bases aligning to TRBD1. V was pared by 5 bases and J by 7 bases, with 10 bases of the junction left unmatched. The CDR3 length is 14 residues. Germline V lookup: CDR1 SEHNR, CDR2 FQNEAQ (reference sequence). CDR3 in DNA: TGTGCCAGCAGCATCAACCGAGGGGGCGGTGAAGCTTTCTTT. It translates to CASSINRGGGEAFF.

The chain combines TRBV6-6 with TRBJ1-5; D gene ambiguous. CDR3 length: 13 amino acids. Trimming stripped 0 bases from V and 7 bases from J, with 7 bases between. In germline, CDR1 is MNHNY, CDR2 SVGAGI (reference sequence). CDR3 DNA sequence: TGTGCCAGCAGTTACTCGGCAGGACAGCCCCAGCATTTT. This codes for CASSYSAGQPQHF.

The rearrangement joins TRBV6-6 to TRBJ1-2; D is perhaps TRBD1 (5 bases). The CDR3 runs 15 residues. Germline-derived CDR1 and CDR2 are MNHNY and SVGAGI (reference sequence). Between the trimmed V and J ends, which lost 6 bases and 8 bases, there was a span of 22 bases. CDR3 DNA: TGTGCCAGCAGGTCCGCGGGGGACTCCTTAGGGGGCTACACCTTC. This encodes CASRSAGDSLGGYTF.

This chain uses TRBV20-1 with TRBJ1-3; D is unclear. The CDR3 is 10 residues long. Trimming stripped 6 bases from V and 8 bases from J, with 8 bases between. Germline CDR1 is DFQATT and CDR2 is SNEGSKA (reference sequence). CDR3 nucleotides: TGCAGTGCAGCCTCGGACACCATATATTTT. Its translation is CSAASDTIYF.

The chain is built from TRBV19 and TRBJ1-5, with 8 bases aligning to TRBD1. J lost 6 bases, V lost 4 bases, and 5 bases had no gene match. Germline CDR1 and CDR2: LNHDA and SQIVND (reference sequence). The CDR3 sequence is 14 residues long. The CDR3 sequence is CASSTRQGPQPQHF. As DNA, the CDR3 is TGTGCCAGTAGTACCCGACAGGGGCCTCAGCCCCAGCATTTT.

The V call is TRBV5-1, the J call TRBJ1-6; D call uncertain. Per the germline V gene, CDR1 is SGHRS and CDR2 is YFSETQ. This CDR3 region has 12 residues. The germline V and J ends were trimmed by 2 bases and 5 bases, with 2 bases remaining between them. As DNA, the CDR3 is TGCGCCAGCAGCTTCGATAATTCACCCCTCCACTTT. Residues: CASSFDNSPLHF.

The V call is TRBV19, the J call TRBJ1-2; 8 bases agree with TRBD1. The CDR3 is made up of 13 amino acids. CDR1 LNHDA and CDR2 SQIVND come from the germline V gene (reference sequence). V lost 10 bases and J lost 4; bases outside the gene matches: 8. The CDR3 coding sequence is TGTGCCACTACCGGGACAGGAACCTATGGCTACACCTTC. Amino acids: CATTGTGTYGYTF.

There are a few counts of this clone. V usage is TRBV7-2 and J usage is TRBJ1-1; D unclear. CDR1 SGHTA and CDR2 FQGNSA come from the germline V gene. CDR3 length equals 13 residues. Trimming took off 3 bases at V and 0 bases at J, with 5 bases between the two ends. The CDR3 here is CASSFSMNTEAFF. CDR3 in DNA: TGTGCCAGCAGCTTTTCCATGAACACTGAAGCTTTCTTT.